These 17 T cell receptor beta chains were sequenced from one sample in a study of cytomegalovirus exposure and HLA in healthy donors (dated 2017 in TCRdb). To prepare the library, the immunoSEQ multiplex PCR assay was applied. A mixture of 60 forward primers for TCR Vbeta segments and 13 reverse primers for TCR Jbeta segments was used in the multiplex PCR. TCRdb re-hosts the immuneACCESS table, in-frame sequences only. Its copies lack some clones; in the studies checked, an unresolved V gene accounts for under half of them, and the cause for the rest is not known. This sample comprises 150,000 to 200,000 clones, 80% of them detected only once. The ten largest clonotypes hold less than 2% of the sample. Sequencing input: PBMCs. The origin of the receptors is a woman in her thirties in good health and CMV-seronegative.

The J gene is TRBJ2-2, the V gene TRBV2; 10 nucleotides agree with TRBD1. The CDR3 runs 14 residues. Germline CDR1 and CDR2: SNHLY and FYNNEI. Losses at the gene ends were 6 bases for V and 5 bases for J; bases not matched to a gene: 3. The CDR3 sequence is CASRDRGFTGELFF. CDR3 in DNA: TGTGCCAGCAGGGACAGGGGGTTTACCGGGGAGCTGTTTTTT.

The chain couples TRBV12-5 to TRBJ1-1; 7 bases are a match to TRBD1. The trim removed 0 bases at V and 0 bases at J, leaving 1 base unmatched. CDR1 and CDR2 from the germline V gene are LGHNT and FRNRAP. This CDR3 region has 15 residues. Written as DNA, the CDR3 is TGTGCTAGTGGTTTGGTTCAGGGGGTGAACACTGAAGCTTTCTTT. Encoded protein: CASGLVQGVNTEAFF.

This clone was detected a few times. V is TRBV5-1 and J is TRBJ2-5; 8 bases align to TRBD2. From germline, CDR1 is SGHRS and CDR2 YFSETQ. This CDR3 contains 16 residues. Unmatched junction bases numbered 8, after V lost 4 bases and J lost 0 bases. The CDR3 DNA reads as TGCGCCAGCAGCCGGGAGGGAGGGGCCTACCAAGAGACCCAGTACTTC. It yields the protein CASSREGGAYQETQYF.

The chain employs TRBV2 and TRBJ1-2, with D perhaps matching TRBD1 (6 bases). CDR3 length equals 12 residues. The V and J ends lost 7 bases and 4 bases respectively, with 10 bases between them. CDR1 and CDR2 (germline): SNHLY, FYNNEI. For the CDR3, the DNA is TGTGCCAGCACCGAGGACAGCTATGGCTACACCTTC. It codes for CASTEDSYGYTF.

The chain is built from TRBV29-1 and TRBJ2-7, with D perhaps matching TRBD2 (6 bases). V lost 4 bases to trimming and J lost 3 bases, with 16 bases between them. The CDR3 contains 14 residues. The germline V gene encodes CDR1 SQVTM and CDR2 ANQGSEA. The CDR3 DNA sequence: TGCAGCGTTGGAGATTCTGCGGGAATCTACGAGCAGTACTTC. It yields the protein CSVGDSAGIYEQYF.

Regarding this clone: Other DNA sequences in this specimen translate into the identical CDR3. The rearrangement uses TRBV5-1 and TRBJ2-3, with 9 positions matching TRBD2. CDR3 length equals 15 residues. Germline V gene data show CDR1 as SGHRS and CDR2 as YFSETQ. V lost 0 bases to trimming and J lost 1 base; unmatched junction nucleotides: 0. CDR3 coding DNA: TGCGCCAGCAGCTTGGGCGGGGGGGGCACAGATACGCAGTATTTT. Its protein product is CASSLGGGGTDTQYF.

The V call is TRBV5-4, the J call TRBJ1-2; 8 bases line up with TRBD1. V shed 3 bases, J shed 4 bases, and the junction held 8 bases outside the gene matches. The CDR3 sequence is 15 residues long. The germline V gene encodes CDR1 SGHNT and CDR2 YYREEE (reference sequence). The CDR3 is CASSWAGQGGYGYTF. CDR3 DNA sequence: TGTGCCAGCAGCTGGGCCGGACAGGGAGGCTATGGCTACACCTTC.

This clone was counted only a few times. This rearrangement joins TRBV6-1 to TRBJ1-2; no clear D. Trimming removed 2 bases at V and 5 bases at J, with 12 bases between. CDR3 length: 14 amino acids. Germline V gives CDR1 MNHNS, CDR2 SASEGT. The CDR3 sequence is CASSELGREYGYTF. As DNA, the CDR3 is TGTGCCAGCAGTGAATTAGGGAGGGAGTATGGCTACACCTTC.

The rearrangement joins TRBV7-3 to TRBJ2-5; 8 positions agree with TRBD2. The CDR3 is 15 residues long. Germline V CDR1 and CDR2: SGHTA, FQGTGA. Trimming took 1 base from V and 5 from J; bases not matched to a gene: 6. The CDR3 nucleotides read TGTGCCAGCAGCTTAATCGGGGGGGCTAGGGAGACCCAGTACTTC. This translates into CASSLIGGARETQYF.

This clone has only a few counts. This rearrangement joins TRBV10-1 to TRBJ1-5; 8 bases are a match to TRBD1. This CDR3 contains 12 residues. The V segment lost 8 bases and the J segment 7 bases; nucleotides outside the gene matches: 4. Germline CDR1 reads WNHNN; CDR2 reads SYGVQD (reference sequence). CDR3 in amino acids: CASGQGLQPQHF. The CDR3 nucleotides are TGCGCCAGCGGACAGGGCTTACAGCCCCAGCATTTT.

The chain recombines TRBV19 with TRBJ1-5, with 7 bases lining up with TRBD1. The germline gives CDR1 LNHDA, CDR2 SQIVND (reference sequence). CDR3 length: 15 residues. After removal of 0 bases from V and 4 bases from J, the junction contained 3 bases not matched to a gene. This CDR3 is CASSIEGGRNQPQHF. The DNA of the CDR3 is TGTGCCAGTAGTATAGAAGGGGGCCGGAATCAGCCCCAGCATTTT.

This clone was picked up a small number of times. The chain carries TRBV19 and TRBJ1-2; 7 nucleotides align to TRBD1. CDR3 length: 14 residues. The V gene's germline CDR1 is LNHDA and CDR2 SQIVND (reference sequence). J lost 4 bases, V lost 1 base, and 3 bases had no gene match. CDR3 loop: CASSIADRAYGYTF. The CDR3 nucleotides read TGTGCCAGTAGTATAGCCGACAGGGCCTATGGCTACACCTTC.

This clone showed up just a few times. V usage is TRBV20-1 and J usage is TRBJ1-4, with a weak D call TRBD1 (5 bases). CDR3 size: 11 residues. V lost 7 bases to trimming and J lost 2 bases, with 5 bases between them. The V gene's germline CDR1 is DFQATT and CDR2 SNEGSKA (reference sequence). The CDR3 reads CSGQTNEKLFF. DNA of the CDR3: TGCAGTGGACAGACTAATGAAAAACTGTTTTTT.

The chain is built from TRBV6-1 and TRBJ2-6, with 8 nucleotides matching TRBD1. With V trimmed by 9 bases and J by 0 bases, 19 bases remained unmatched. The germline CDR1 and CDR2 sequences are MNHNS and SASEGT. The CDR3 totals 20 residues. Here the CDR3 reads CARTEPPGDRSLSGANVLTF. The CDR3 DNA reads TGTGCCAGGACTGAACCCCCGGGGGACAGGTCCCTCTCTGGGGCCAACGTCCTGACTTTC.

This chain connects TRBV5-1 to TRBJ1-4, with D hard to call. CDR1 is SGHRS, CDR2 YFSETQ, per germline. V dropped 4 bases and J dropped 6 bases, with 13 bases sitting between them. The CDR3 sequence is 14 residues long. This CDR3 reads CASSREGAHEKLFF. The CDR3 region has the DNA TGCGCCAGCAGCCGTGAGGGTGCGCATGAAAAACTGTTTTTT.

The chain has TRBV19 and TRBJ1-5, with 8 bases that match TRBD1. Trimming removed 7 bases from V and 5 bases from J; junction bases left unmatched: 7. The germline CDR1 and CDR2 sequences are LNHDA and SQIVND (reference sequence). The CDR3 loop spans 14 amino acids. CDR3: CASTTSGGHQPQHF. The CDR3 region has the DNA TGTGCCAGTACCACCTCAGGGGGCCATCAGCCCCAGCATTTT.

The rearrangement joins TRBV7-9 to TRBJ2-1; 7 bases match TRBD1. Trimming cost V 3 bases and J 11 bases; bases outside gene matches: 13. The germline gives CDR1 SEHNR, CDR2 FQNEAQ (reference sequence). CDR3 size: 15 residues. This CDR3 reads CASSFKGAQPSKQFF. The CDR3 coding sequence is TGTGCCAGCAGCTTCAAGGGGGCCCAACCCTCGAAGCAGTTCTTC.